Each of the 26 T cell receptor beta chains below was sequenced from the same sample in a study of cytomegalovirus exposure and HLA in healthy donors. TCRdb's copy holds only in-frame clones and misses some; the assay was immunoSEQ multiplex PCR. The repertoire has a few hundred thousand clones, around 86% of them found once; the top ten carry approximately 0.8%. Source material: PBMCs. The receptors derive from a young woman in good health and CMV-seronegative.

V usage is TRBV5-1 and J usage is TRBJ1-6, with 8 nucleotides matching TRBD1. V shed 3 bases and J 9 bases; nucleotides not matched to a gene: 5. The CDR3 covers 14 residues. CDR1 SGHRS and CDR2 YFSETQ come from the germline V gene. DNA of the CDR3: TGCGCCAGCAGCTACGGACAGGGTATTTCACCCCTCCACTTT. Protein: CASSYGQGISPLHF.

The V and J genes are TRBV28 and TRBJ2-5; TRBD1 agrees at 8 bases. Germline V gene data show CDR1 as MDHEN and CDR2 as SYDVKM. The J segment lost 4 bases and the V segment lost 4 bases, leaving 8 bases of the junction unmatched. This CDR3 comprises 15 residues. The CDR3 sequence: CASSWTGRMGETQYF. The CDR3 DNA reads TGTGCCAGCAGTTGGACAGGGAGGATGGGAGAGACCCAGTACTTC.

The rearrangement uses TRBV27 and TRBJ1-2; 7 nucleotides align to TRBD1. Germline V lookup: CDR1 MNHEY, CDR2 SMNVEV (reference sequence). There are 15 residues in the CDR3. J was trimmed by 3 bases and V by 1 base; bases with no gene match: 5. Here the CDR3 DNA reads TGTGCCAGCAGTTTATTCGCAGGGGGAGACTATGGCTACACCTTC. Protein product: CASSLFAGGDYGYTF.

This rearrangement joins TRBV4-1 to TRBJ2-7, with 10 positions matching TRBD2. This CDR3 has 16 residues. Trimming took 0 bases from V and 2 from J; bases not matched to a gene: 4. Germline V gives CDR1 MGHRA, CDR2 YSYEKL. CDR3: CASSQDKREGTYEQYF. CDR3 bases: TGCGCCAGCAGCCAAGATAAGCGGGAGGGGACCTACGAGCAGTACTTC.

Notes on this clone: The junction does not match germline at one end; this may be a read error. Different DNA sequences within this sample yield the same CDR3. J is TRBJ1-2 and V is TRBV5-1, with D unclear. This CDR3 region has 14 residues. Germline CDR1 reads SGHRS; CDR2 reads YFSETQ. The CDR3 sequence is CASSLDAVGYGYTF. The CDR3 DNA follows: TGCGCTAGCAGCTTGGATGCGGTGGGCTATGGCTACACCTTC. Combining the CDR3 with reference TRBV5-1 and TRBJ1-2 gives the whole variable domain KAGVTQTPRYLIKTRGQQVTLSCSPISGHRSVSWYQQTPGQGLQFLFEYFSETQRNKGNFPGRFSGRQFSNSRSEMNVSTLELGDSALYLCASSLDAVGYGYTFGSGTRLTVV.

In regard to this clone: Other nucleotide sequences in the sample specify the same CDR3. The chain links TRBV27 to TRBJ1-1; 8 bases match TRBD1. Unmatched junction bases numbered 3, after V lost 5 bases and J lost 4 bases. Per germline, CDR1 MNHEY and CDR2 SMNVEV (reference sequence). The CDR3 contains 13 residues. The DNA for the CDR3 is TGTGCCAGCAGTCTAGACAGGGGCACTGAAGCTTTCTTT. Protein product: CASSLDRGTEAFF.

The V and J genes are TRBV13 and TRBJ2-5; 10 nucleotides agree with TRBD2. There are 16 residues in the CDR3. Trimming removed 3 bases from V and 2 bases from J; junction bases left unmatched: 6. CDR1 and CDR2 (germline): PRHDT, FYEKMQ (reference sequence). CDR3 sequence reads: CASSFLMTSGQETQYF. The CDR3 bases are TGTGCCAGCAGCTTCCTAATGACTAGCGGGCAAGAGACCCAGTACTTC.

The gene calls are TRBV14 and TRBJ2-1, with D tentatively TRBD1 (5 bases). V shed 3 bases and J shed 0 bases, with 9 bases lying between them. The CDR3 consists of 15 residues. The germline V gene encodes CDR1 SGHDN and CDR2 FVKESK. The CDR3 protein is CASSHYRNSYNEQFF. The CDR3 bases are TGTGCCAGCAGCCACTACAGGAACTCCTACAATGAGCAGTTCTTC. The full variable domain, in which reference TRBV14 and TRBJ2-1 provide the parts outside the CDR3, is EAGVTQFPSHSVIEKGQTVTLRCDPISGHDNLYWYRRVMGKEIKFLLHFVKESKQDESGMPNNRFLAERTGGTYSTLKVQPAELEDSGVYFCASSHYRNSYNEQFFGPGTRLTVL.

The chain has TRBV10-1 and TRBJ1-4; 9 bases map to TRBD1. Germline assignment: CDR1 WNHNN and CDR2 SYGVQD (reference sequence). This CDR3 has 13 residues. Trimming cost V 8 bases and J 11 bases; bases outside gene matches: 9. The CDR3 reads CASLQGAIGKLFF. The CDR3, as DNA: TGCGCCAGCTTACAGGGGGCGATTGGGAAACTGTTTTTT.

The chain carries TRBV5-1 and TRBJ2-7; 9 bases align to TRBD1. Germline assignment: CDR1 SGHRS and CDR2 YFSETQ. This CDR3 is 15 amino acids long. Trimming took 3 bases from V and 6 from J; bases not matched to a gene: 10. The CDR3: CASSSTPGQGLEQYF. For the CDR3, the DNA is TGCGCCAGCAGCTCCACCCCGGGACAGGGCCTCGAGCAGTACTTC.

V usage is TRBV19 and J usage is TRBJ2-7; a possible D gene is TRBD1 (6 bases). Trimming took off 3 bases at V and 2 bases at J, with 11 bases between the two ends. The CDR3 spans 14 residues. CDR1 is LNHDA, CDR2 SQIVND, per germline (reference sequence). CDR3 protein: CASSIATGPYEQYF. The CDR3 nucleotides are TGTGCCAGTAGTATCGCCACAGGGCCCTACGAGCAGTACTTC.

This rearrangement joins TRBV10-3 to TRBJ2-2; the D gene is possibly TRBD2 (5 bases). This CDR3 is 14 amino acids long. Per the germline V gene, CDR1 is ENHRY and CDR2 is SYGVKD. The germline V and J ends were trimmed by 8 bases and 1 base, with 11 bases remaining between them. CDR3 coding DNA: TGTGCCATCGCACGTAGCGAGAACACCGGGGAGCTGTTTTTT. Protein product: CAIARSENTGELFF.

This rearrangement joins TRBV6-5 to TRBJ1-2; D is perhaps TRBD1 (6 bases). In germline, CDR1 is MNHEY, CDR2 SVGAGI. The CDR3 consists of 14 residues. V was shortened by 0 bases and J by 9 bases, with 14 bases between the two germline ends. CDR3 region: CASSYSAGAASYTF. The CDR3 DNA reads as TGTGCCAGCAGTTACTCGGCGGGGGCTGCCAGCTACACCTTC.

The V call is TRBV12-1, the J call TRBJ2-5; the tabulated D call, TRBD2, remains unverified against the DNA. TRBV12-1 is a pseudogene segment. This CDR3 region has 15 residues. The CDR3 loop is CASSFCRLEVVTQYF. The CDR3, as DNA: TGTGCCAGCAGCTTTTGCCGTTTAGAGGTGGTGACCCAGTACTTC.

The chain has TRBV4-1 and TRBJ1-5; the D is unclear. V was cut by 4 bases and J by 1 base, with 14 bases left in between. This CDR3 comprises 16 residues. Germline V gene lookup returns CDR1 MGHRA and CDR2 YSYEKL. The CDR3 loop is CASSPPWGGSNQPQHF. The CDR3 region has the DNA TGCGCCAGCAGCCCCCCTTGGGGAGGGAGCAATCAGCCCCAGCATTTT.

The chain is built from TRBV18 and TRBJ1-1, with 7 bases fitting TRBD1. The CDR3 covers 13 residues. The germline gives CDR1 KGHSH, CDR2 LQKENI. V was clipped by 10 bases and J by 0 bases; unmatched bases: 5. The CDR3 DNA follows: TGTGCCACCAAGGGACAGATGAACACTGAAGCTTTCTTT. It codes for CATKGQMNTEAFF. The full variable domain, with the rest looked up from reference TRBV18 and TRBJ1-1, is NAGVMQNPRHLVRRRGQEARLRCSPMKGHSHVYWYRQLPEEGLKFMVYLQKENIIDESGMPKERFSAEFPKEGPSILRIQQVVRGDSAAYFCATKGQMNTEAFFGQGTRLTVV.

V and J are TRBV6-5 and TRBJ1-1; TRBD1 is a possible D gene (6 bases). The germline V gene encodes CDR1 MNHEY and CDR2 SVGAGI. There are 15 residues in the CDR3. With 7 bases removed from V and 4 bases from J, the gap between germline ends came to 19 bases. Here the CDR3 reads CASKARGGAGTEAFF. CDR3 DNA: TGTGCCAGCAAAGCTCGCGGGGGCGCGGGCACTGAAGCTTTCTTT.

The genes are TRBV13 and TRBJ1-5; no firm D call. The CDR3 runs to 15 residues. The V end was cut by 0 bases, the J end by 0 bases, with 6 bases between. CDR1 is PRHDT, CDR2 FYEKMQ, per germline (reference sequence). The CDR3 region is CASSLGQYSNQPQHF. In DNA, the CDR3 is TGTGCCAGCAGCTTAGGACAATATAGCAATCAGCCCCAGCATTTT.

The V call is TRBV6-5, the J call TRBJ2-1, with D unclear. The V and J ends lost 5 bases and 5 bases respectively, with 7 bases between them. Germline CDR1 reads MNHEY; CDR2 reads SVGAGI. This CDR3 spans 12 amino acids. The CDR3 coding sequence is TGTGCCAGCAGTCCCTATAACAATGAGCAGTTCTTC. This codes for CASSPYNNEQFF.

V usage is TRBV5-1 and J usage is TRBJ1-4; D is ambiguous. The CDR3 sequence is 16 residues long. The V end was cut by 0 bases, the J end by 7 bases, with 16 bases between. Per the germline V gene, CDR1 is SGHRS and CDR2 is YFSETQ. The CDR3 is CASSLAVGVYPEKLFF. The CDR3 DNA reads TGCGCCAGCAGCTTGGCCGTCGGGGTGTATCCTGAAAAACTGTTTTTT.

J is TRBJ1-2 and V is TRBV15; maybe TRBD1 (6 bases). V lost 1 base to trimming and J lost 4 bases, with 7 bases between them. Per the germline V gene, CDR1 is LNHNV and CDR2 is YYDKDF (reference sequence). The CDR3 has 13 residues. The CDR3 DNA follows: TGTGCCACCAGCAGAGGAGGGGGCTATGGCTACACCTTC. Translating gives CATSRGGGYGYTF. Full variable domain (outside the CDR3, taken from reference TRBV15 and TRBJ1-2): DAMVIQNPRYQVTQFGKPVTLSCSQTLNHNVMYWYQQKSSQAPKLLFHYYDKDFNNEADTPDNFQSRRPNTSFCFLDIRSPGLGDTAMYLCATSRGGGYGYTFGSGTRLTVV.

This chain uses TRBV7-2 with TRBJ1-5, with D tentatively TRBD1 (6 bases). The V gene lost 2 bases and the J gene lost 2 bases, with 10 bases spanning the gap. This CDR3 has 15 residues. Germline lookup yields CDR1 SGHTA and CDR2 FQGNSA. The CDR3: CASSLSSGGNQPQHF. The CDR3 DNA reads TGTGCCAGCAGCTTAAGCTCAGGGGGCAATCAGCCCCAGCATTTT.

The chain combines TRBV18 with TRBJ1-1; TRBD1 is a possible D gene (5 bases). The V end was cut by 2 bases, the J end by 5 bases, with 18 bases between. CDR1 is KGHSH and CDR2 is LQKENI in the germline V gene. The CDR3 is made up of 16 amino acids. The CDR3 sequence: CASSPYGSGTGTEAFF. The CDR3 bases are TGTGCCAGCTCACCATATGGGTCAGGGACTGGGACTGAAGCTTTCTTT.

The genes are TRBV2 and TRBJ1-4, with TRBD1 as a possible D gene (5 bases). The V end was cut by 0 bases, the J end by 6 bases, with 17 bases between. The CDR3 contains 17 residues. The germline CDR1 and CDR2 sequences are SNHLY and FYNNEI. The CDR3 here is CASSEARGGARYEKLFF. DNA for the CDR3: TGTGCCAGCAGTGAAGCGCGGGGAGGGGCTAGATATGAAAAACTGTTTTTT.

This sequence joins TRBV2 and TRBJ1-3; D remains ambiguous. The CDR3 is 16 amino acids. Germline CDR1 reads SNHLY; CDR2 reads FYNNEI. V dropped 6 bases and J dropped 0 bases, with 15 bases sitting between them. This chain's CDR3 is CASSGLNSLSGNTIYF. The CDR3 nucleotides read TGTGCCAGCAGCGGTCTCAACAGCCTCTCTGGAAACACCATATATTTT.

This chain uses TRBV6-1 with TRBJ2-7; 10 nucleotides agree with TRBD2. The CDR3 has 14 residues. The junction had 8 bases not matched to a gene; V was cut back by 5 bases and J by 7 bases. Germline CDR1 is MNHNS and CDR2 is SASEGT. CDR3 protein: CASSSQREGVEQYF. As DNA, the CDR3 is TGTGCCAGCAGTTCTCAGCGGGAGGGTGTGGAGCAGTACTTC.